Here is one T cell receptor (beta chain) with its context. TCRdb independently ran MiXCR on the RT-PCR reads; one entry per CDR3 protein. This table has 150,000 to 200,000 distinct CDR3 sequences, nearly 25% appearing once. The data stem from a study of patients and donors after allogeneic stem cell transplantation. V gave up 0 bases and J gave up 1 base, with 9 bases separating them. This CDR3 spans 15 amino acids. From germline, CDR1 is SGHDN and CDR2 FVKESK. Sequenced sample: blood, either unsorted or a sorted T cell fraction (not recorded which). This chain uses TRBV14 with TRBJ1-1; TRBD1 might be the D (6 bases). This clonotype originated in a human donor who was either an allogeneic HSCT recipient or a stem cell or donor lymphocyte infusion donor (not recorded which). It is not recorded whose cells these are; they may come from a transplant donor. CDR3 residues: CASSQEFRGNTEAFF. CDR3 bases: TGTGCCAGCAGCCAAGAGTTCAGGGGGAACACTGAAGCTTTCTTT.